The clone carrying this TCR beta chain has a count of ten or more. Its antigen is currently unknown. The CDR3 consists of 14 residues. V lost 0 bases and J lost 4, with 8 bases in between. The germline V gene encodes CDR1 MNHEY and CDR2 SVGAGI. The sample is drawn from a study of T cells in Graves' hyperthyroidism and ophthalmopathy. Study conclusions and caveats: Blood also carried most thyroid clonotypes expanded above 0.001.

Researchers barred patients who had uncontrolled infection, other autoimmune disease, pregnancy or lactation. It was 8 to 10 ml of fresh peripheral blood that supplied the PBMCs. RNA transcripts served as the template for amplifying TCR beta CDR3 regions. An initial round of RT-PCR targeting the TCR CDR3 relied on the HTBI primer set. MiXCR was run by TCRdb on the multiplex PCR reads, yielding one entry per CDR3 protein. The sample includes roughly 250,000 distinct CDR3 sequences, roughly 20% seen only once; the top ten take 64%. The sample taken for sequencing was blood. The J gene is TRBJ2-3, the V gene TRBV6-5, with no clear D. This TCR was recovered from a man under 40 with Graves' ophthalmopathy. In nucleotides, the CDR3 is TGTGCCAGCAGTTACTCGAAGGTCCCAGATACGCAGTATTTT. Its protein product is CASSYSKVPDTQYF.